The 4 T cell receptor beta chains below all came from one sample that was sequenced in a study of spatial heterogeneity in lung cancer. Time point defined: sample taken at primary tumor resection. TCRdb processed the 5' RACE reads anew with MiXCR; each CDR3 protein has one entry. Among tens of thousands of distinct CDR3 sequences listed, about 12% were seen once. This material consisted of PBMCs, taken at surgery. These receptors all stem from a male donor with early-stage non-small cell lung cancer.

The CDR3 region is CSVEGGLAGKSYNEQFF. CDR3 bases: TGCAGCGTTGAGGGGGGACTAGCGGGAAAATCCTACAATGAGCAGTTCTTC. The J gene is TRBJ2-1, the V gene TRBV29-1; TRBD2 matches 13 bases. This CDR3 is built from 17 residues. CDR1 and CDR2 (germline): SQVTM, ANQGSEA. V lost 3 bases, J lost 1 base, and 6 bases stayed unmatched.

Many counts were recorded for this clonotype. This rearrangement joins TRBV27 to TRBJ2-7, with 12 bases fitting TRBD2. V was clipped by 5 bases and J by 3 bases; unmatched bases: 5. The length of the CDR3 is 15 residues. Germline loops: CDR1 MNHEY, CDR2 SMNVEV (reference sequence). This CDR3 is CASSRTSGNLYEQYF. Written as DNA, the CDR3 is TGTGCCAGCAGTCGGACTAGCGGGAACCTCTACGAGCAGTACTTC.

This clonotype was counted ten times or more. The V and J genes are TRBV12-3 or TRBV12-4 and TRBJ2-1; no clear D gene. Trimming removed 7 bases from V and 8 bases from J, with 9 bases in between. This CDR3 has 11 amino acids. CDR3 residues: CASTSVDEQFF. The CDR3 DNA sequence: TGTGCCAGCACCTCAGTGGATGAGCAGTTCTTC.

This clonotype was observed a handful of times. The V call is TRBV18, the J call TRBJ2-2; D remains unclear. Trimming took 8 bases from V and 3 from J, leaving 10 bases between them. This CDR3 region has 13 residues. The germline V gene has CDR1 KGHSH and CDR2 LQKENI. The CDR3: CASPTRDTGELFF. The CDR3 bases are TGTGCCAGCCCCACCCGCGACACCGGGGAGCTGTTTTTT. The full variable domain, in which reference TRBV18 and TRBJ2-2 provide the parts outside the CDR3, is NAGVMQNPRHLVRRRGQEARLRCSPMKGHSHVYWYRQLPEEGLKFMVYLQKENIIDESGMPKERFSAEFPKEGPSILRIQQVVRGDSAAYFCASPTRDTGELFFGEGSRLTVL.